These T cell receptor beta chains were read from a single sample in a study of blood T cells in healthy people across ages. In TCRdb, the 5' RACE reads were re-called with MiXCR into one record per CDR3 protein. The sample holds 550,000 to 700,000 distinct CDR3 sequences, 25% to 30% seen once. The sequencing input was blood. The receptor set was obtained from a woman in her 70s in good health. Both conserved end residues are part of each CDR3. Fields, in order: V gene, clone size, J gene, CDR3 protein. Size tells how often a clone was seen (once, few, many) or the class of an expanded clone, and some rows leave it out.

TRBV4-1	NA	TRBJ1-4	CASSYRGLEKLFF
TRBV6-5	NA	TRBJ2-5	CASGTSGDLETQYF
TRBV27	NA	TRBJ2-5	CASSAGRGRETQYF
TRBV6-2/TRBV6-3	NA	TRBJ2-1	CASSSSGGQFEQFF
TRBV12-3/TRBV12-4	many	TRBJ2-5	CASSPHPGDQETQYF
TRBV7-9	few	TRBJ2-2	CASSPGLAAGELFF
TRBV6-2/TRBV6-3	NA	TRBJ2-4	CVSSPAGQGAAQYF
TRBV7-3	NA	TRBJ2-1	CASSAPGGRYNEQFF
TRBV5-8	few	TRBJ2-1	CASSLQTRRDTEQFF
TRBV9	NA	TRBJ2-3	CASSPSGGLEDTQYF
TRBV24-1	few	TRBJ1-1	CATSEGGQAGVGEAFF
TRBV20-1	NA	TRBJ1-4	CSASWGGRGEKLFF
TRBV6-2/TRBV6-3	NA	TRBJ2-7	CASSPRDRSIHEQYF
TRBV14	NA	TRBJ2-1	CASSSRGLVNNEQFF
TRBV12-3/TRBV12-4	NA	TRBJ2-1	CASSLVGRNEQFF
TRBV11-2	NA	TRBJ2-7	CASSFPGMAGYEQYF
TRBV20-1	few	TRBJ1-2	CSARPFETYGYTF
TRBV24-1	NA	TRBJ2-2	CATSDPGLAGVRVRTGELFF
TRBV2	NA	TRBJ2-5	CASSDVQAQYF
TRBV19	NA	TRBJ1-1	CASRTGRTTLEAFF
TRBV11-1	many	TRBJ1-5	CASSLGTGVDQPQHF
TRBV20-1	NA	TRBJ2-1	CSARDQRGRNYNEQFF
TRBV5-5	NA	TRBJ2-7	CASSFTGDYEQYF
TRBV7-6	NA	TRBJ2-5	CASSWGQLQETQYF
TRBV7-7	few	TRBJ2-3	CASSLVYTDTQCF
TRBV7-9	many	TRBJ2-5	CASSLLGETQYF
TRBV7-9	NA	TRBJ2-3	CASSSEVGTDTQYF
TRBV7-9	few	TRBJ2-5	CASSLSGRGHAQETQYF
TRBV18	NA	TRBJ1-1	CASSPGHTNTEAFF
TRBV7-2	many	TRBJ1-4	CASSLAPHGDEKLFF
TRBV25-1	few	TRBJ1-2	CASSEPGYGYTF
TRBV6-6	many	TRBJ1-4	CASSLGSINEKLFF
TRBV4-2	NA	TRBJ2-5	CASSPRGRGDQETQYF
TRBV5-1	many	TRBJ1-4	CASSGGFNEKLFF
TRBV20-1	few	TRBJ2-4	CSALRVAGGPIAKNIQYF
TRBV24-1	NA	TRBJ2-1	CATSDDVRGREDEQFF
TRBV7-2	few	TRBJ2-3	CASGLSNHGTDTQYF
TRBV27	NA	TRBJ2-6	CASSLSRAGANVLTF
TRBV20-1	NA	TRBJ2-7	CSARVRGAGSYEQYF
TRBV2	NA	TRBJ1-1	CASRASVNTEAFF
TRBV13	NA	TRBJ1-1	CASSVTGGVRPEAFF